The rows below give T cell receptor beta chains drawn from one sample of a study of T-cell memory formation after mild COVID-19. TCRdb reanalysed the 5' RACE reads using MiXCR and keeps one entry per CDR3 protein. The repertoire holds around 300,000 distinct CDR3 sequences, with roughly 13% as singletons. The sample was PBMCs or a T cell subset sorted from them (not recorded which). The receptors were sampled from a man younger than 35 who had mild COVID-19 (a few samples of this study predate the infection). Cell type and time point are not known. The CDR3 runs from the conserved cysteine through the conserved F or W. D genes are given only for firm matches. Clone sizes are given selectively: once, few, many, or a class where the clone is expanded.

NA,TRBD2,TRBJ2-5,TRBV20-1,TGCAGTGCTAGATCTAGCGGGGGGAACCAAGAGACCCAGTACTTC,CSARSSGGNQETQYF
many,NA,TRBJ2-1,TRBV6-5,TGTGCCAGCAAGGACGACAATGAGCAGTTCTTC,CASKDDNEQFF
NA,NA,TRBJ2-5,TRBV20-1,TGCAGTGCTAGAGACTGGGGTCAAGAGACCCAGTACTTC,CSARDWGQETQYF
few,NA,TRBJ2-3,TRBV5-1,TGCGCCAGCAGCTCCGGGGGGCGCAGTATTTTT,CASSSGGRSIF
NA,NA,TRBJ2-7,TRBV7-3,TGTGCCAGCAGCTCGGGACAAATAAGTGAGCAGTACTTC,CASSSGQISEQYF
NA,NA,TRBJ1-1,TRBV30,TGTGCCTGGACACGGACAACAGGTACCACTGAAGCTTTCTTT,CAWTRTTGTTEAFF
NA,TRBD2,TRBJ2-3,TRBV20-1,TGCAGTGCAGGTAGCGGGGCCTCCACAGATACGCAGTATTTT,CSAGSGASTDTQYF
few,NA,TRBJ1-3,TRBV3-1,TGTGCCAGCGACACTGGCTCTGGAAACACCATATATTTT,CASDTGSGNTIYF
NA,NA,TRBJ1-2,TRBV7-9,TGTGCCAGCAGCTTACCTGTGGGGGGCTATAGTGGCTACACCTTC,CASSLPVGGYSGYTF
NA,NA,TRBJ2-1,TRBV6-5,TGTGCCAGCAGTCTCACCGAACCCGCTTTTTTTGAGATTCGGCAGTTCTTC,CASSLTEPAFFEIRQFF
once,NA,TRBJ1-5,TRBV3-1,TGTGCCAGCAGCCAGGATCCTGGTGTTCAGCCCCAGCATTTT,CASSQDPGVQPQHF
NA,TRBD2,TRBJ2-1,TRBV11-2,TGTGCCAGCAGCTTAAGGGTAGCGGGGGTTAATGAGCAGTTCTTC,CASSLRVAGVNEQFF
few,NA,TRBJ2-7,TRBV27,TGTGCCAGCAGTTTAAAGGTCAGCCAGACCTACGAGCAGTACTTC,CASSLKVSQTYEQYF
NA,TRBD1,TRBJ2-2,TRBV6-1,TGTGCCAGCAGGGGGGTAGGGACAGGTCTTGCCGGGGAGCTGTTTTTT,CASRGVGTGLAGELFF
NA,NA,TRBJ2-1,TRBV5-1,TGCGCCAGCAGCTTGAGGAAACACAATGAGCAGTTCTTC,CASSLRKHNEQFF
few,NA,TRBJ2-3,TRBV5-1,TGCGCCAGCAGCCTTTTACTAGGCGGAGCTAGCACAGATACGCAGTATTTT,CASSLLLGGASTDTQYF
NA,NA,TRBJ1-2,TRBV25-1,TGTGCCAGCAGTGTGGGGCACTATGGCTACACCTTC,CASSVGHYGYTF
NA,NA,TRBJ1-1,TRBV5-5,TGTGCCAGCAGTAACCGGGACCTCGAAGCTTTCTTT,CASSNRDLEAFF
few,NA,TRBJ2-3,TRBV5-6,TGTGCCAGTGGAGGGGCAGGCACAGATACGCAGTATTTT,CASGGAGTDTQYF
NA,TRBD2,TRBJ2-2,TRBV12-3/TRBV12-4,TGTGCCAGCAGTCCCCAAGCGGGGGGGCCCACCGGGGAGCTGTTTTTT,CASSPQAGGPTGELFF
NA,NA,TRBJ2-3,TRBV9,TGTGCCAGCGGGGGGGCCAGTATACATACGCAGTATTTT,CASGGASIHTQYF
few,NA,TRBJ1-2,TRBV29-1,TGCAGCGTCTTGTCGCCACGGGGCTATGGCTACACCTTC,CSVLSPRGYGYTF
NA,NA,TRBJ1-1,TRBV12-3/TRBV12-4,TGTGCCAGCAGTCCCTTAATTACTGAAGCTTTCTTT,CASSPLITEAFF
NA,NA,TRBJ2-7,TRBV9,TGTGCCAGCAGCGTAGCCCCAGGGGACCACCCTCGTAAGCAGTACTTC,CASSVAPGDHPRKQYF
many,TRBD1,TRBJ1-2,TRBV7-2,TGTGCCAGCAGCCGACAGGGCTTCTATGGCTACACCTTC,CASSRQGFYGYTF
NA,NA,TRBJ1-4,TRBV7-7,TGTGCTAGCAGCTATAACATCGATGAAAAACTGTTTTTT,CASSYNIDEKLFF
few,NA,TRBJ1-1,TRBV7-2,TGTGCCAGCAGCTTTCGTTTCCAGCCTGAAGCTTTCTTT,CASSFRFQPEAFF
few,NA,TRBJ2-5,TRBV29-1,TGCAGCGTTTTCTCAGAGACCCAGTACTTC,CSVFSETQYF
NA,NA,TRBJ2-2,TRBV4-3,TGCGCCAGCAGCCCCCTTCGGGACGCACGACCCGGGGAGCTGTTTTTT,CASSPLRDARPGELFF
NA,NA,TRBJ2-2,TRBV20-1,TGCAGTGCTAGAAGGCGAGGCGGGGCGAACACCGGGGAGCTGTTTTTT,CSARRRGGANTGELFF
NA,NA,TRBJ2-1,TRBV5-4,TGTGCCAGCAGCCTGGGGGGCGACTCCTACAATGAGCAGTTCTTC,CASSLGGDSYNEQFF
many,NA,TRBJ2-5,TRBV25-1,TGTGCCAGCAGTGAACTGACGGGCGGAGAGACCCAGTACTTC,CASSELTGGETQYF
NA,TRBD2,TRBJ2-3,TRBV6-1,TGTGCCAGCAGTGGAAGCGGGGCTAGCACAGATACGCAGTATTTT,CASSGSGASTDTQYF
many,NA,TRBJ2-7,TRBV30,TGTGCCTGGAGGTCCGTATGGGATACCTACGAGCAGTACTTC,CAWRSVWDTYEQYF
few,NA,TRBJ2-1,TRBV6-5,TGTGCCAGCAGTTACTCATTTGCGGAGAGCTCCTACAATGAGCAGTTCTTC,CASSYSFAESSYNEQFF
few,NA,TRBJ1-2,TRBV7-2,TGTGCCAGCAGCCCCCCGGGACACATTAACTATGGCTACACCTTC,CASSPPGHINYGYTF
many,TRBD2,TRBJ2-5,TRBV5-1,TGCGCCAGCAGCTTGGTTACAGCGGGGGAGACCCAGTACTTC,CASSLVTAGETQYF